What follows are 10 T cell receptor beta chains derived from one specimen sequenced in a study of response to subunit inactivated influenza vaccine. TCRdb re-called the RT-PCR reads with MiXCR, one entry per CDR3 protein. The table records around 190,000 distinct CDR3 sequences, 14% of them present only once. Sample: CD8+ T cells sorted from PBMCs, taken around 5 days after vaccination. The receptors originated from a man aged 50 to 59 who received an inactivated influenza vaccine.

This clonotype was picked up a small number of times. The chain employs TRBV7-2 and TRBJ2-1; TRBD2 might be the D (5 bases). The CDR3 is 15 amino acids. V gave up 4 bases and J gave up 6 bases, with 16 bases separating them. The germline V gene encodes CDR1 SGHTA and CDR2 FQGNSA. The CDR3 DNA reads TGTGCCAGCAGCTCCCGTTTCACTAGATTCAATGAGCAGTTCTTC. It yields the protein CASSSRFTRFNEQFF.

At least ten counts were recorded for this clonotype. J is TRBJ2-3 and V is TRBV12-3 or TRBV12-4; D possibly corresponds to TRBD2 (6 bases). This CDR3 contains 16 residues. V was shortened by 6 bases and J by 2 bases, with 18 bases between the two germline ends. The CDR3, as DNA: TGTGCCAGCAGCAATCCACGGCGGGGAAACACAGATACGCAGTATTTT. It translates to CASSNPRRGNTDTQYF.

This clonotype was seen a handful of times. The V call is TRBV28, the J call TRBJ2-1, with D perhaps matching TRBD1 (6 bases). The germline CDR1 and CDR2 sequences are MDHEN and SYDVKM. V lost 3 bases, J lost 0 bases, and 18 bases lay in between. The CDR3 sequence is 18 residues long. The CDR3 loop is CASSLLLLTGSSYNEQFF. CDR3 in DNA: TGTGCCAGCAGTTTGCTACTGCTTACAGGGAGCTCCTACAATGAGCAGTTCTTC.

In this sample, this clonotype turned up a few times. CDR3: CASSGYSKGARDGELFF. For the CDR3, the DNA is TGTGCCAGCAGTGGCTATTCAAAGGGGGCCAGGGACGGGGAGCTGTTTTTT. The J gene is TRBJ2-2, the V gene TRBV25-1; 7 bases are shared with TRBD1. The V and J ends lost 4 bases and 7 bases, in that order; junction bases with no gene match: 15. CDR1 is MGHDK and CDR2 is SYGVNS in the germline V gene. The CDR3 loop spans 17 amino acids.

Here the CDR3 DNA reads TGTGCCAGCAGCTCCATTGATCGGTGGGGCCAGGACCAGTACTTC. Protein product: CASSSIDRWGQDQYF. This chain connects TRBV7-9 to TRBJ2-5, with D possibly being TRBD1 (5 bases). V lost 4 bases and J lost 10, with 22 bases in between. This CDR3 spans 15 amino acids. Germline CDR1 is SEHNR and CDR2 is FQNEAQ (reference sequence).

This clonotype appeared many times. CDR3 coding DNA: TGTGCCAGCATGAACAGGGGATTCACCTACAATGAGCAGTTCTTC. It codes for CASMNRGFTYNEQFF. The J gene is TRBJ2-1, the V gene TRBV6-1, with TRBD1 identical over 7 bases. Losses at the gene ends were 7 bases for V and 2 bases for J; bases not matched to a gene: 8. The CDR3 spans 15 residues. Per the germline V gene, CDR1 is MNHNS and CDR2 is SASEGT.

V and J are TRBV29-1 and TRBJ2-7, with 9 positions matching TRBD2. Germline V gene lookup returns CDR1 SQVTM and CDR2 ANQGSEA. The CDR3 runs 16 residues. After removal of 6 bases from V and 3 bases from J, the junction contained 15 bases not matched to a gene. DNA of the CDR3: TGCAGCGTCGCGGGGGCTAGCGGGAACGTAAACTACGAGCAGTACTTC. This codes for CSVAGASGNVNYEQYF.

This chain connects TRBV6-5 to TRBJ2-3; possibly TRBD1 or TRBD2 for D (7 bases each). The CDR3 extends over 17 amino acids. The germline V gene has CDR1 MNHEY and CDR2 SVGAGI. Between the trimmed V and J ends, which lost 0 bases and 4 bases, there was a span of 17 bases. As DNA, the CDR3 is TGTGCCAGCAGTTACTCGATTTCGACAGGGAGGGCAGATACGCAGTATTTT. Its translation is CASSYSISTGRADTQYF.

This clonotype was seen only a few times. The chain joins TRBV7-8 to TRBJ1-2; no firm D call. This CDR3 is built from 12 residues. V gave up 1 base and J gave up 7 bases, with 7 bases separating them. CDR1 is SGHVS and CDR2 is FQNEAQ in the germline V gene. CDR3 bases: TGTGCCAGCAGCTTAGGAGCGAGTGGCTACACCTTC. The encoded protein is CASSLGASGYTF.

The chain carries TRBV15 and TRBJ2-1; possibly TRBD2 for D (7 bases). Trimming cost V 0 bases and J 7 bases, with 13 bases left between them. CDR1 and CDR2 from the germline V gene are LNHNV and YYDKDF (reference sequence). The CDR3 runs to 15 residues. In nucleotides, the CDR3 is TGTGCCACCAGCAGAGATCGGGGGGCGGGGAATGAGCAGTTCTTC. Protein sequence: CATSRDRGAGNEQFF.